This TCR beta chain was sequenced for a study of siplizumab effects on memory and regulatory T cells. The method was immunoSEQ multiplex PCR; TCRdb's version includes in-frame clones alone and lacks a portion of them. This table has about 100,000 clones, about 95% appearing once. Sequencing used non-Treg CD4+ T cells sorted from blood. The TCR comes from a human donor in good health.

The CDR3 loop reads CAISDKHSGSATQYF. CDR3 nucleotides: TGTGCCATCAGTGACAAACATAGCGGGTCGGCGACCCAGTACTTC. This chain links TRBV10-3 with TRBJ2-5; 7 bases are shared with TRBD2. CDR3 length: 15 amino acids. Germline V CDR1 and CDR2: ENHRY, SYGVKD. The V gene end was trimmed by 3 bases and the J gene end by 7 bases; junction bases not matched to a gene: 11.